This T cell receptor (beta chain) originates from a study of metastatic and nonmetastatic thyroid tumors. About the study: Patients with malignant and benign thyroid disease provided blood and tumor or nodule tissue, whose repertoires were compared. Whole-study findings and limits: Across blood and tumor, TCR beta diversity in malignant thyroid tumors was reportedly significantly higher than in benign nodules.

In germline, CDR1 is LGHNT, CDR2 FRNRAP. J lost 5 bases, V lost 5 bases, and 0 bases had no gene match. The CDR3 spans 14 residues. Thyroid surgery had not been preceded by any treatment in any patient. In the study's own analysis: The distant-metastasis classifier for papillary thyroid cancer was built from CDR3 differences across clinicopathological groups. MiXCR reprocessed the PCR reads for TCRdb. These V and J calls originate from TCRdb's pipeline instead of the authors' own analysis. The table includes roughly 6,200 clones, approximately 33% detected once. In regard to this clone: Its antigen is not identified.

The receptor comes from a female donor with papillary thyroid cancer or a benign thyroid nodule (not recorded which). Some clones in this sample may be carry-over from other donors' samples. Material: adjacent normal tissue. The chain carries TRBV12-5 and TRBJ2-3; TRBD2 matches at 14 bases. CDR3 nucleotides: TGTGCTAGTGGTGGACTAGCGGGAGGAGATACGCAGTATTTT. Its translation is CASGGLAGGDTQYF.